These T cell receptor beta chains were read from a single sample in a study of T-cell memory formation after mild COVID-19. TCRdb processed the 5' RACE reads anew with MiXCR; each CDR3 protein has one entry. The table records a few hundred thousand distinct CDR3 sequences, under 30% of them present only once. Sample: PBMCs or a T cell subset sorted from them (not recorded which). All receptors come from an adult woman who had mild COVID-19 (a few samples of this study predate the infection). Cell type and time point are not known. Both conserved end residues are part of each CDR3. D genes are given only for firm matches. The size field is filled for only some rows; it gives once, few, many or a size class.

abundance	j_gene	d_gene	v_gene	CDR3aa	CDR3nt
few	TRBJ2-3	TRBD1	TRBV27	CASRVQGAPDTQYF	TGTGCCAGCAGGGTACAGGGGGCCCCAGATACGCAGTATTTT
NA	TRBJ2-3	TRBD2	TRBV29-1	CSVCWAGGPPDTQYF	TGCAGCGTGTGCTGGGCGGGAGGGCCTCCAGATACGCAGTATTTT
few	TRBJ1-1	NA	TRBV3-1	CASSQQATYTEAFF	TGTGCCAGCAGCCAACAGGCCACCTACACTGAAGCTTTCTTT
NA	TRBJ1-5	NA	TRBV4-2	CASSQGAGSNQPQHF	TGTGCCAGCAGCCAGGGGGCGGGAAGCAATCAGCCCCAGCATTTT
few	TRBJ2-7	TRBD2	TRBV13	CASSTRGGSSYEQYF	TGTGCCAGCAGCACTCGCGGGGGAAGCTCCTACGAGCAGTACTTC
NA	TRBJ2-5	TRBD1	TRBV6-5	CASRRTGGARETQYF	TGTGCCAGCAGAAGGACAGGGGGCGCCCGGGAGACCCAGTACTTC
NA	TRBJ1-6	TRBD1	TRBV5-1	CASSLSGQGYSPLHF	TGCGCCAGCAGCTTGTCGGGACAGGGCTATTCACCCCTCCACTTT
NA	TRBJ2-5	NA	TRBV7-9	CASSFPGGSETQYF	TGTGCCAGCAGCTTCCCCGGAGGGTCAGAGACCCAGTACTTC
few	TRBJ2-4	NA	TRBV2	CASSDWGLKNIQYF	TGTGCCAGCAGTGATTGGGGACTCAAAAACATTCAGTACTTC
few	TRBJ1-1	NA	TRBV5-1	CASSLRWQLTEAFF	TGCGCCAGCAGCTTGAGATGGCAGTTAACTGAAGCTTTCTTT
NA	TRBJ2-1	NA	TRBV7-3	CASSSNGNNEQFF	TGTGCCAGCAGCTCGAATGGCAACAATGAGCAGTTCTTC
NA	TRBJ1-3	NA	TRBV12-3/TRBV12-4	CASSIGPKLSVLGAGNTIYF	TGTGCCAGCAGTATAGGGCCTAAGTTGTCGGTTCTGGGGGCTGGAAACACCATATATTTT
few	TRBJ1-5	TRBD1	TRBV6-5	CASSADRASNQPQHF	TGTGCCAGCAGTGCTGACAGGGCGAGCAATCAGCCCCAGCATTTT
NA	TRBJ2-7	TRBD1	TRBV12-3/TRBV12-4	CASSASGTGYGEQYF	TGTGCCAGCAGTGCATCCGGGACAGGGTACGGCGAGCAGTACTTC
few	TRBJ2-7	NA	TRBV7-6	CASSLAQVEAEQYF	TGTGCCAGCAGCTTAGCACAGGTAGAAGCCGAGCAGTACTTC
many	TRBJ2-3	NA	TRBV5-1	CASSLGAERAVAADTQYF	TGCGCCAGCAGCTTGGGTGCAGAACGGGCAGTCGCGGCAGATACGCAGTATTTT
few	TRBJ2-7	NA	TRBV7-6	CASSRSGEPNEQYF	TGTGCCAGCAGCCGCTCAGGGGAACCAAACGAGCAGTACTTC
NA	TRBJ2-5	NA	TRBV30	CAWSGSYQETQYF	TGTGCCTGGAGTGGGTCTTACCAAGAGACCCAGTACTTC
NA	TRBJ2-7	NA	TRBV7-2	CASSPMTGSYEQYF	TGTGCCAGCAGTCCAATGACGGGATCCTACGAGCAGTACTTC
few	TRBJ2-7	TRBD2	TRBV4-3	CASSLSRGGIGEQYF	TGCGCCAGCAGCCTATCCCGGGGGGGCATCGGGGAGCAGTACTTC
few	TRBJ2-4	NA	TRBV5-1	CASSLNRVAKNIQYF	TGCGCCAGCAGCTTGAATCGGGTAGCCAAAAACATTCAGTACTTC